This TCR beta chain came from a study of CD8 T cells in Susac syndrome. At the level of the study: When blood was drawn, the patients with Susac syndrome were therapy-naive, on corticosteroids, or on intravenous immunoglobulin alone.

Random-hexamer reverse transcription was applied to roughly 0.5 to 1 ug RNA. Multiplex PCR with immunoSEQ amplified the TCR beta CDR3 across 54 Vbeta and 13 Jbeta. MiXCR was run by TCRdb on the immunoSEQ multiplex PCR reads, yielding one entry per CDR3 protein. This sample has about 180,000 distinct CDR3 sequences, with just under 95% found just once. The CDR3 length is 17 residues. The germline gives CDR1 LNHDA, CDR2 SQIVND (reference sequence). Trimming stripped 4 bases from V and 0 bases from J, with 16 bases between. TCR beta sequences were obtained from blood CD8+ and CD4+ T cells. Negative isolation was applied to CD8+ and CD4+ T cells, and FACS enrichment was applied to TEMRA cells.

The clonotype was recovered from a human donor with Susac syndrome. V is TRBV19 and J is TRBJ1-5, with D perhaps matching TRBD1 (6 bases). Sequencing input: CD4+ T cells from PBMCs. The CDR3 DNA is TGTGCCAGTAGTACCAGAATGGACAGTATTAGCAATCAGCCCCAGCATTTT. This gives the protein CASSTRMDSISNQPQHF. Supplemented by reference TRBV19 and TRBJ1-5, the full variable domain reads DGGITQSPKYLFRKEGQNVTLSCEQNLNHDAMYWYRQDPGQGLRLIYYSQIVNDFQKGDIAEGYSVSREKKESFPLTVTSAQKNPTAFYLCASSTRMDSISNQPQHFGDGTRLSIL.